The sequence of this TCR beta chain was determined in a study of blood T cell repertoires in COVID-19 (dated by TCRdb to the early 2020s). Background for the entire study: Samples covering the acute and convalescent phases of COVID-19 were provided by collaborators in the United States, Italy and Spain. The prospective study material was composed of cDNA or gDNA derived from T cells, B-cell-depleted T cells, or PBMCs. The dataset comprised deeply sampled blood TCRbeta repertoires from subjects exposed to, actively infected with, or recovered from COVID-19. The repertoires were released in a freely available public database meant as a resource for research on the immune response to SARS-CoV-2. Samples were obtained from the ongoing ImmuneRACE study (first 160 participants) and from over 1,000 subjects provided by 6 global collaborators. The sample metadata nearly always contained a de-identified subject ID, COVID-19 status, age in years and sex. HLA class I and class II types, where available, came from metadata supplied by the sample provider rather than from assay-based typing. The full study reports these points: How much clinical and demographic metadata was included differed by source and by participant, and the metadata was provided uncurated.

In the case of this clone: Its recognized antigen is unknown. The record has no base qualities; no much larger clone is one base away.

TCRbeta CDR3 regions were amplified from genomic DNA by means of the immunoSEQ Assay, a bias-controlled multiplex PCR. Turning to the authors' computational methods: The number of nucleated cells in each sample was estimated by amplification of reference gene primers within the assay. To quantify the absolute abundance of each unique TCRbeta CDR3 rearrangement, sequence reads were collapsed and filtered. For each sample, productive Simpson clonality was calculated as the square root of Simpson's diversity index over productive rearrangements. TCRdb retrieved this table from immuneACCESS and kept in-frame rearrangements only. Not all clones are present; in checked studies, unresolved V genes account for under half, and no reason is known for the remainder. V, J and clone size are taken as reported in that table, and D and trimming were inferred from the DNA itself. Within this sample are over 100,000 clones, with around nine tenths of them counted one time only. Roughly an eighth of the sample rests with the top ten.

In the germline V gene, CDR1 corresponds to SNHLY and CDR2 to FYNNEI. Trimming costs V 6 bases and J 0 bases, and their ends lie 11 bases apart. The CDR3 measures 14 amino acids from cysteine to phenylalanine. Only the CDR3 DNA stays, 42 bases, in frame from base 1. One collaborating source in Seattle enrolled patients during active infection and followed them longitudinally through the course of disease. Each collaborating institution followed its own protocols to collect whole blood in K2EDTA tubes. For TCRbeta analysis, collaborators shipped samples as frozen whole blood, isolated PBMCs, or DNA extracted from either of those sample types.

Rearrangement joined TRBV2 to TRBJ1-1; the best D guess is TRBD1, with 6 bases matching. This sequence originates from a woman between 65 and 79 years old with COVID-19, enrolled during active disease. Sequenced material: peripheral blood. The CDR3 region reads CASRLGGMNTEAFF. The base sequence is TGTGCCAGCAGGCTAGGGGGAATGAACACTGAAGCTTTCTTT.